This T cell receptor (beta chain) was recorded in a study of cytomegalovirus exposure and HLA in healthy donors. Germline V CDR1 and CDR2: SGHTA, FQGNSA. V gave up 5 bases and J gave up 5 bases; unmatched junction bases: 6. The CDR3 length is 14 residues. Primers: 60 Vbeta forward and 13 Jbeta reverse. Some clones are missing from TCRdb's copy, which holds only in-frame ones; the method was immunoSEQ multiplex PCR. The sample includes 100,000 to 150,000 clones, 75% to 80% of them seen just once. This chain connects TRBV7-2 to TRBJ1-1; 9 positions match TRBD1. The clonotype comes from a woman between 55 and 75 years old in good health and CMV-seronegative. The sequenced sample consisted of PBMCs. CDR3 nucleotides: TGTGCCAGCAGCCCGGACAGGGGAAGGACTGAAGCTTTCTTT. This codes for CASSPDRGRTEAFF.